The sequence of this T cell receptor (beta chain) was determined in a study of shared clonotypes between healthy human individuals. The V end was cut by 2 bases, the J end by 1 base, with 5 bases between. The CDR3 sequence is 13 residues long. Germline V lookup: CDR1 SGHAT, CDR2 FQNNGV. The data were produced by immunoSEQ multiplex PCR, yet TCRdb's version contains in-frame clones alone and is incomplete. The sample yields over 1.4 million clones, around 97% seen once. Sequencing input: naive CD4+ T cells sorted from blood. Subset reported: CD45RA+ positively selected. This receptor was taken from a man between 25 and 39 years old in good health. The chain is built from TRBV11-2 and TRBJ1-1, with no clear D. In nucleotides, the CDR3 is TGTGCCAGCAGCTTAATGCCGAACACTGAAGCTTTCTTT. Translation gives CASSLMPNTEAFF. Full variable domain (remainder filled in from reference TRBV11-2 and TRBJ1-1): EAGVAQSPRYKIIEKRQSVAFWCNPISGHATLYWYQQILGQGPKLLIQFQNNGVVDDSQLPKDRFSAERLKGVDSTLKIQPAKLEDSAVYLCASSLMPNTEAFFGQGTRLTVV.